This TCR beta chain stems from a study of T cells after yellow fever vaccination. Broader study findings: Abundant clonotypes from the bulk population could have been carried over as contaminants into FACS-sorted repertoires.

The CDR3 extends over 14 amino acids. The V end lost 2 bases, the J end lost 4 bases, and 9 bases lay between the germline ends. This clonotype has a handful of counts. Its antigen remains unknown. Using its own MiXCR run on the 5' RACE reads, TCRdb lists one record per CDR3 protein. The table has under 250,000 distinct CDR3 sequences, about 7% seen once; the top ten hold about 0.9%. This chain uses TRBV12-3 or TRBV12-4 with TRBJ1-5, with D possibly matching TRBD1 (5 bases). The sample here was CD4+ T cells sorted from PBMCs, taken 15 days after the yellow fever booster vaccination. This clonotype originated in a man between 25 and 39 years old who received the YFV17D yellow fever vaccine. In DNA form, the CDR3 reads TGTGCCAGCAGTTTATCAGGGTATAATCAGCCCCAGCATTTT. Encoded protein: CASSLSGYNQPQHF.